One sample yielded the 30 T cell receptor beta chains listed below, sequenced in a study of T cells in Graves' hyperthyroidism and ophthalmopathy. TCR beta CDR3 region amplification was performed from RNA transcripts. The HTBI set primed first-round TCR CDR3 RT-PCR. TCRdb processed the multiplex PCR reads anew with MiXCR; each CDR3 protein has one entry. The sample consists of about 300,000 distinct CDR3 sequences, less than 30% of them appearing once. What was sequenced was blood. The receptors were sampled from a man aged 35 to 55 with Graves' hyperthyroidism that later progressed to Graves' ophthalmopathy.

This chain links TRBV12-3 or TRBV12-4 with TRBJ2-7; 7 bases agree with TRBD2. Trimming removed 6 bases from V and 0 bases from J; junction bases left unmatched: 5. The CDR3 runs to 14 residues. DNA of the CDR3: TGTGCCAGCAGAGCTAGCGGACACTCCTACGAGCAGTACTTC. It codes for CASRASGHSYEQYF.

This clonotype was seen ten or more times. The CDR3 sequence is CASGVRKEAFF. DNA of the CDR3: TGTGCCAGCGGGGTAAGAAAGGAAGCTTTCTTT. V usage is TRBV12-3 or TRBV12-4 and J usage is TRBJ1-1; D is undetermined. The CDR3 consists of 11 residues. Trimming left V 8 bases short and J 8 bases short, with 12 bases between.

At least ten counts were recorded for this clonotype. The V gene is TRBV10-3, the J gene TRBJ2-7; 11 positions match TRBD2. The J segment lost 4 bases and the V segment lost 1 base, leaving 6 bases of the junction unmatched. The V gene's germline CDR1 is ENHRY and CDR2 SYGVKD. The CDR3 is 16 amino acids. The CDR3, as DNA: TGTGCCATCAGTGAGTATGTGACTAGCGGGAAATACGAGCAGTACTTC. Its protein is CAISEYVTSGKYEQYF.

This clonotype came up many times. The chain recombines TRBV5-4 with TRBJ2-5; TRBD2 aligns across 13 bases. V trimming: 0 bases; J trimming: 4 bases; junction bases outside the gene matches: 0. The CDR3 sequence is 15 residues long. CDR1 SGHNT and CDR2 YYREEE come from the germline V gene (reference sequence). The CDR3 sequence is CASSLGTSGRETQYF. The CDR3 coding sequence is TGTGCCAGCAGCTTGGGGACTAGCGGGAGAGAGACCCAGTACTTC.

This clonotype was recorded many times. The rearrangement links TRBV19 to TRBJ1-1, with 8 nucleotides matching TRBD1. The germline CDR1 and CDR2 sequences are LNHDA and SQIVND (reference sequence). The CDR3 runs 15 residues. After removal of 7 bases from V and 7 bases from J, the junction contained 14 bases not matched to a gene. Written as DNA, the CDR3 is TGTGCCAGTAACCATCCGGGACAGGAAATTTTTGAAGCTTTCTTT. Its protein is CASNHPGQEIFEAFF.

The J gene is TRBJ2-5, the V gene TRBV20-1; 13 nucleotides align to TRBD2. The CDR3 runs 18 residues. V was pared by 6 bases and J by 1 base, with 14 bases of the junction left unmatched. Germline lookup yields CDR1 DFQATT and CDR2 SNEGSKA (reference sequence). The CDR3 reads CSAMPGTSGIPVQETQYF. The CDR3 DNA is TGCAGTGCCATGCCCGGGACTAGCGGGATTCCCGTCCAAGAGACCCAGTACTTC.

The rearrangement joins TRBV6-5 to TRBJ2-7; 9 bases align to TRBD2. J gave up 6 bases and V 4 bases, and 10 bases lay outside the gene matches. The CDR3 is 15 amino acids. Germline CDR1 reads MNHEY; CDR2 reads SVGAGI. In nucleotides, the CDR3 is TGTGCCAGCAGTTTATCTAGCGGGGATCGCGGCGAGCAGTACTTC. Encoded protein: CASSLSSGDRGEQYF.

This clonotype has a count of ten or more. The junction differs from germline at one of its ends, possibly a read error. This sequence joins TRBV6-4 and TRBJ2-6, with a tentative D call TRBD1 (6 bases). This CDR3 has 17 amino acids. Germline V gene sequence: CDR1 MRHNA, CDR2 SNTAGT. CDR3 amino acids: CASIDRPWLAGANVLTF. CDR3 nucleotides: TGTGCCAGCATTGACAGGCCTTGGTTGGCTGGGGCCAACGTCCTGACTTTC.

This clonotype was seen at least ten times. The CDR3 bases are TGTGCCTGGAGTGTACGTCTAGCAGAGACCCAGTACTTC. It encodes CAWSVRLAETQYF. The gene calls are TRBV30 and TRBJ2-5; weak D call: TRBD2 (5 bases). Trimming took off 0 bases at V and 4 bases at J, with 9 bases between the two ends. The CDR3 contains 13 residues. Germline V gene lookup returns CDR1 GTSNPN and CDR2 SVGIG (reference sequence). The full variable domain, with the rest looked up from reference TRBV30 and TRBJ2-5, is SQTIHQWPATLVQPVGSPLSLECTVEGTSNPNLYWYRQAAGRGLQLLFYSVGIGQISSEVPQNLSASRPQDRQFILSSKKLLLSDSGFYLCAWSVRLAETQYFGPGTRLLVL.

V and J are TRBV10-3 and TRBJ2-7; D remains unclear. Germline lookup yields CDR1 ENHRY and CDR2 SYGVKD. V shed 5 bases and J shed 4 bases, with 15 bases lying between them. This CDR3 is 14 amino acids long. Here the CDR3 reads CAISNGFLAYEQYF. As DNA, the CDR3 is TGTGCCATCAGTAACGGTTTTTTGGCTTACGAGCAGTACTTC.

This clonotype was seen many times. The chain employs TRBV3-1 and TRBJ1-3; 8 bases line up with TRBD1. Trimming took 4 bases from V and 2 from J; bases not matched to a gene: 4. CDR3 length: 15 residues. In germline, CDR1 is LGHDT, CDR2 YNNKEL (reference sequence). The CDR3: CASSRTGLAGNTIYF. The CDR3 DNA reads as TGTGCCAGCAGCCGGACAGGGTTGGCTGGAAACACCATATATTTT. Full variable domain (missing parts from reference TRBV3-1 and TRBJ1-3): DTAVSQTPKYLVTQMGNDKSIKCEQNLGHDTMYWYKQDSKKFLKIMFSYNNKELIINETVPNRFSPKSPDKAHLNLHINSLELGDSAVYFCASSRTGLAGNTIYFGEGSWLTVV.

This clonotype was seen at least ten times. The chain recombines TRBV5-6 with TRBJ2-5; D not resolved. Per the germline V gene, CDR1 is SGHDT and CDR2 is YYEEEE. The V end lost 2 bases, the J end lost 10 bases, and 12 bases lay between the germline ends. The CDR3 is 12 amino acids. The CDR3 bases are TGTGCCAGCAGCTTTACGAACGGCGGCCAGTACTTC. It yields the protein CASSFTNGGQYF. Full variable domain (outside the CDR3, taken from reference TRBV5-6 and TRBJ2-5): DAGVTQSPTHLIKTRGQQVTLRCSPKSGHDTVSWYQQALGQGPQFIFQYYEEEERQRGNFPDRFSGHQFPNYSSELNVNALLLGDSALYLCASSFTNGGQYFGPGTRLLVL.

The V call is TRBV4-1, the J call TRBJ2-6, with 9 bases aligning to TRBD1. The V and J ends lost 5 bases and 3 bases, in that order; junction bases with no gene match: 5. This CDR3 spans 16 amino acids. Germline lookup yields CDR1 MGHRA and CDR2 YSYEKL. The CDR3 bases are TGCGCCAGCAGCGGCAACAGGGGGCGTGGGGCCAACGTCCTGACTTTC. Amino acid sequence: CASSGNRGRGANVLTF.

The rearrangement links TRBV20-1 to TRBJ2-7, with 13 bases matching TRBD2. Per the germline V gene, CDR1 is DFQATT and CDR2 is SNEGSKA (reference sequence). The CDR3 runs to 14 residues. Unmatched junction bases numbered 4, after V lost 1 base and J lost 7 bases. This CDR3 reads CSARGTSGRGEQYF. Written as DNA, the CDR3 is TGCAGTGCTAGAGGGACTAGCGGGAGAGGGGAGCAGTACTTC.

This rearrangement joins TRBV25-1 to TRBJ2-7; the D call may be TRBD1 or TRBD2 (5 bases each). V shed 3 bases and J shed 4 bases, with 13 bases lying between them. Germline V gene sequence: CDR1 MGHDK, CDR2 SYGVNS. The CDR3 is made up of 14 amino acids. The DNA for the CDR3 is TGTGCCAGCAGTGACGGAGGTGGGGCTTACGAGCAGTACTTC. It encodes CASSDGGGAYEQYF.

The chain links TRBV28 to TRBJ2-7; TRBD2 agrees at 9 bases. V gave up 3 bases and J gave up 2 bases; unmatched junction bases: 5. From germline, CDR1 is MDHEN and CDR2 SYDVKM. The CDR3 totals 15 residues. The CDR3 sequence: CASSFASGITYEQYF. The DNA for the CDR3 is TGTGCCAGCAGTTTTGCTAGCGGGATTACCTACGAGCAGTACTTC.

The rearrangement joins TRBV11-2 to TRBJ2-7; TRBD1 matches 11 bases. V trimming: 5 bases; J trimming: 3 bases; junction bases outside the gene matches: 12. CDR3 length: 17 amino acids. Germline CDR1 is SGHAT and CDR2 is FQNNGV. The CDR3 is CASSSRVGQGVVYEQYF. The CDR3 nucleotides are TGTGCCAGCAGCAGCCGCGTGGGACAGGGGGTGGTCTACGAGCAGTACTTC.

This clonotype was counted ten times or more. At one boundary the junction diverges from the germline segment, which might be a read error. CDR3 region: CASGRSGTAQSYGQYF. The CDR3 nucleotides are TGTGCTAGTGGCCGATCCGGGACAGCGCAGTCCTACGGGCAGTACTTC. This chain links TRBV12-5 with TRBJ2-7, with TRBD1 matching 7 bases. CDR3 length: 16 residues. Germline-derived CDR1 and CDR2 are LGHNT and FRNRAP. Full variable domain (outside the CDR3, taken from reference TRBV12-5 and TRBJ2-7): DARVTQTPRHKVTEMGQEVTMRCQPILGHNTVFWYRQTMMQGLELLAYFRNRAPLDDSGMPKDRFSAEMPDATLATLKIQPSEPRDSAVYFCASGRSGTAQSYGQYFGPGTRLTVT.

This clonotype was recorded once. The chain couples TRBV15 to TRBJ1-1; maybe TRBD1 (5 bases). Germline CDR1 LNHNV, CDR2 YYDKDF (reference sequence). V dropped 3 bases and J dropped 0 bases, with 17 bases sitting between them. The CDR3 is 17 residues long. This CDR3 reads CATSRSAGGRLNTEAFF. CDR3 nucleotide sequence: TGTGCCACCAGCAGGTCTGCGGGGGGGAGGCTGAACACTGAAGCTTTCTTT.

This clonotype has ten or more counts. The rearrangement uses TRBV12-3 or TRBV12-4 and TRBJ2-5, with 7 bases fitting TRBD1. Losses at the gene ends were 1 base for V and 5 bases for J; bases not matched to a gene: 1. This CDR3 is 13 amino acids long. The CDR3 DNA sequence: TGTGCCAGCAGTTTAGTACAGGGGGAGACCCAGTACTTC. This gives the protein CASSLVQGETQYF.

There are many counts of this clonotype. The chain recombines TRBV12-3 or TRBV12-4 with TRBJ1-1; 9 bases are shared with TRBD1. V gave up 6 bases and J gave up 5 bases; unmatched junction bases: 10. This CDR3 has 15 residues. CDR3 nucleotide sequence: TGTGCCAGCAGCTGGGGACAGGGTATAGGGACTGAAGCTTTCTTT. Amino acids: CASSWGQGIGTEAFF.

This sequence joins TRBV18 and TRBJ1-1; TRBD1 is a possible D gene (5 bases). Trimming shortened V by 6 bases and J by 8 bases, and 25 bases separated the two germline ends. The V gene's germline CDR1 is KGHSH and CDR2 LQKENI. The CDR3 is 16 amino acids. The CDR3 DNA reads TGTGCCAGCTCCACTACCCCCCCCGGGGCCCTCCTAGAAGCTTTCTTT. As protein: CASSTTPPGALLEAFF.

In its sample, this clonotype was seen many times. The chain combines TRBV7-9 with TRBJ1-5; D not resolved. Trimming removed 5 bases at V and 5 bases at J, with 10 bases between. Germline V lookup: CDR1 SEHNR, CDR2 FQNEAQ (reference sequence). CDR3 size: 13 residues. In DNA form, the CDR3 reads TGTGCCAGCAGCCAAGGCCCCTATCAGCCCCAGCATTTT. Its protein product is CASSQGPYQPQHF. Together with reference TRBV7-9 and TRBJ1-5, the CDR3 gives the full variable domain: DTGVSQNPRHKITKRGQNVTFRCDPISEHNRLYWYRQTLGQGPEFLTYFQNEAQLEKSRLLSDRFSAERPKGSFSTLEIQRTEQGDSAMYLCASSQGPYQPQHFGDGTRLSIL.

This clonotype was counted ten times or more. V usage is TRBV12-3 or TRBV12-4 and J usage is TRBJ1-1; TRBD1 is a possible D gene (5 bases). V dropped 5 bases and J dropped 8 bases, with 15 bases sitting between them. CDR3 length: 13 residues. CDR3 sequence (DNA): TGTGCCAGCAGTCAACAACCCCGGACAGAAGCTTTCTTT. The encoded protein is CASSQQPRTEAFF.

At least ten counts were recorded for this clonotype. V gene TRBV6-5 combines with J gene TRBJ2-7; 10 bases are shared with TRBD2. This CDR3 has 16 amino acids. V lost 0 bases, J lost 7 bases, and 9 bases stayed unmatched. Germline-derived CDR1 and CDR2 are MNHEY and SVGAGI. The CDR3, as DNA: TGTGCCAGCAGTTACTCGATGAGCGGGGGGGTTTATGAGCAGTACTTC. It codes for CASSYSMSGGVYEQYF.

At least ten counts were recorded for this clonotype. CDR3 in amino acids: CASKGQERNVLTF. CDR3 sequence (DNA): TGTGCCAGCAAAGGACAGGAGCGCAACGTCCTGACTTTC. The chain links TRBV12-3 or TRBV12-4 to TRBJ2-6; 7 bases are shared with TRBD1. The CDR3 length is 13 residues. V lost 7 bases to trimming and J lost 9 bases; unmatched junction nucleotides: 6.

This clonotype was seen at least ten times. This sequence joins TRBV30 and TRBJ2-5, with D perhaps assigned TRBD1 or TRBD2 (5 bases each). The CDR3 spans 16 residues. V gave up 2 bases and J gave up 5 bases, with 21 bases separating them. CDR1 is GTSNPN, CDR2 SVGIG, per germline (reference sequence). Here the CDR3 reads CAWSSRTGLMWETQYF. The CDR3 nucleotides read TGTGCCTGGAGTTCTCGGACGGGGCTAATGTGGGAGACCCAGTACTTC.

This clonotype was picked up many times. The chain is built from TRBV7-6 and TRBJ2-7; D gene uncertain. The CDR3 has 15 residues. With 5 bases removed from V and 1 base from J, the gap between germline ends came to 15 bases. Looked up from germline, CDR1 is SGHVS and CDR2 is FNYEAQ. CDR3 amino acids: CASSPLWTVSYEQYF. The CDR3 DNA reads TGTGCCAGCAGCCCCCTTTGGACGGTATCCTACGAGCAGTACTTC.

This clonotype has a count of ten or more. The rearrangement links TRBV4-2 to TRBJ1-2; D not certain. CDR3 length: 14 amino acids. V lost 3 bases and J 4 bases, leaving 12 bases between the germline ends. Germline V gene lookup returns CDR1 LGHNA and CDR2 YNFKEQ. The CDR3: CASSQTTEFYGYTF. The CDR3 DNA sequence: TGTGCCAGCAGCCAGACGACGGAATTCTATGGCTACACCTTC.

This clonotype was detected many times. The chain has TRBV6-2 or TRBV6-3 and TRBJ2-6; D not certain. There are 14 residues in the CDR3. In germline, CDR1 is MNHEY, CDR2 SVGEGT. Trimming took off 6 bases at V and 2 bases at J, with 8 bases between the two ends. CDR3 DNA sequence: TGTGCCAGCAGAGACCCGACTGGGGCCAACGTCCTGACTTTC. Residues: CASRDPTGANVLTF.